A single sample gave rise to the 23 T cell receptor beta chains below, sequenced in a study of blood T cell repertoires in COVID-19. TCRdb keeps only in-frame clones here, not all; method: immunoSEQ multiplex PCR. The profile shows about 360,000 clones, around 83% of them singletons. The sequenced sample consisted of peripheral blood. The receptors stem from a man younger than 45 with active or convalescent COVID-19.

The chain carries TRBV4-1 and TRBJ1-2; no clear D. The germline V gene has CDR1 MGHRA and CDR2 YSYEKL. The CDR3 sequence is 13 residues long. V shed 2 bases and J shed 9 bases, with 13 bases lying between them. The CDR3 spells CASSQLGRGRYTF. CDR3 in DNA: TGCGCCAGCAGCCAACTCGGCCGGGGTCGCTACACCTTC.

The chain couples TRBV9 to TRBJ1-1, with D unclear. The germline V and J ends were trimmed by 0 bases and 0 bases, with 9 bases remaining between them. The CDR3 has 15 residues. Germline lookup yields CDR1 SGDLS and CDR2 YYNGEE. The CDR3 DNA is TGTGCCAGCAGCGTAGCGGGGTCCATGAACACTGAAGCTTTCTTT. Encoded protein: CASSVAGSMNTEAFF.

This clone was recorded once. The chain has TRBV15 and TRBJ2-1, with TRBD2 identical over 7 bases. This CDR3 has 16 residues. Looked up from germline, CDR1 is LNHNV and CDR2 is YYDKDF (reference sequence). After removal of 0 bases from V and 6 bases from J, the junction contained 8 bases not matched to a gene. CDR3 in amino acids: CATSRDSWTRGNEQFF. The DNA of the CDR3 is TGTGCCACCAGCAGAGATTCCTGGACTAGAGGCAATGAGCAGTTCTTC.

The chain links TRBV7-6 to TRBJ1-2; D perhaps matches TRBD1 (6 bases). The V gene's germline CDR1 is SGHVS and CDR2 FNYEAQ. Trimming pared 11 bases from V and 7 bases from J, leaving 29 bases between. This CDR3 comprises 16 residues. CDR3 sequence: CALVERGQRERVGYTF. In nucleotides, the CDR3 is TGTGCCTTAGTAGAGAGAGGACAGCGAGAACGTGTTGGCTACACCTTC.

The rearrangement links TRBV6-5 to TRBJ2-7, with a weak D call TRBD2 (6 bases). Germline assignment: CDR1 MNHEY and CDR2 SVGAGI. V was trimmed by 6 bases and J by 2 bases, leaving 14 bases between them. This CDR3 is 14 amino acids long. In DNA form, the CDR3 reads TGTGCCAGCAGCAGGGACTCCCAACCCTACGAGCAGTACTTC. It codes for CASSRDSQPYEQYF.

The CDR3 nucleotides read TGTGCCAGTACCATGGACAGTAGCTCTGGGGCCAACGTCCTGACTTTC. This sequence encodes CASTMDSSSGANVLTF. The rearrangement links TRBV19 to TRBJ2-6, with a possible D match to TRBD1 (6 bases). Trimming took off 7 bases at V and 0 bases at J, with 13 bases between the two ends. Germline V gives CDR1 LNHDA, CDR2 SQIVND (reference sequence). This CDR3 contains 16 residues.

At least ten counts were recorded for this clone. The gene calls are TRBV5-6 and TRBJ1-6, with 7 bases fitting TRBD1. Looked up from germline, CDR1 is SGHDT and CDR2 is YYEEEE. The CDR3 contains 15 residues. J gave up 10 bases and V 3 bases, and 10 bases lay outside the gene matches. The CDR3 region has the DNA TGTGCCAGCAGCTCATACAGGGGTGGCGGATCACCCCTCCACTTT. It yields the protein CASSSYRGGGSPLHF. The entire variable domain, with the rest obtained from reference TRBV5-6 and TRBJ1-6, is as follows: DAGVTQSPTHLIKTRGQQVTLRCSPKSGHDTVSWYQQALGQGPQFIFQYYEEEERQRGNFPDRFSGHQFPNYSSELNVNALLLGDSALYLCASSSYRGGGSPLHFGNGTRLTVT.

The chain carries TRBV18 and TRBJ2-2; D is perhaps TRBD1 (7 bases). Germline CDR1 and CDR2: KGHSH and LQKENI. The CDR3 sequence is 15 residues long. Trimming left V 8 bases short and J 2 bases short, with 15 bases between. CDR3 nucleotide sequence: TGTGCCAGCGCTGGAGGGACAGCAAACACCGGGGAGCTGTTTTTT. It translates to CASAGGTANTGELFF.

This clone was observed at least ten times. The chain links TRBV10-3 to TRBJ2-7; 8 positions match TRBD2. Per the germline V gene, CDR1 is ENHRY and CDR2 is SYGVKD. J was trimmed by 0 bases and V by 4 bases; bases with no gene match: 8. The CDR3 totals 16 residues. The CDR3 region has the DNA TGTGCCATCAGTGGGCCCCCGAGCGGGAGCTCCTACGAGCAGTACTTC. Translated, it gives CAISGPPSGSSYEQYF.

For this clone: Within the sample, other DNA sequences also encode this same CDR3. The V gene is TRBV28, the J gene TRBJ2-7; 11 bases fit TRBD2. V lost 7 bases and J lost 3; bases outside the gene matches: 2. This CDR3 is built from 13 residues. Per germline, CDR1 MDHEN and CDR2 SYDVKM. The DNA for the CDR3 is TGTGCCAGCACTGGGACTAGCGGCTACGAGCAGTACTTC. This translates into CASTGTSGYEQYF.

The rearrangement joins TRBV28 to TRBJ2-1, with TRBD2 matching over 7 bases. Germline CDR1 reads MDHEN; CDR2 reads SYDVKM. The CDR3 sequence is 13 residues long. The trim removed 11 bases at V and 5 bases at J, leaving 9 bases unmatched. The CDR3 here is CAAGSGLHNEQFF. CDR3 bases: TGTGCCGCAGGTAGCGGGCTCCACAATGAGCAGTTCTTC. The full variable domain, with the rest looked up from reference TRBV28 and TRBJ2-1, is DVKVTQSSRYLVKRTGEKVFLECVQDMDHENMFWYRQDPGLGLRLIYFSYDVKMKEKGDIPEGYSVSREKKERFSLILESASTNQTSMYLCAAGSGLHNEQFFGPGTRLTVL.

The chain is built from TRBV6-1 and TRBJ2-2, with D perhaps TRBD2 (6 bases). Germline CDR1 is MNHNS and CDR2 is SASEGT. The CDR3 has 15 residues. V lost 0 bases to trimming and J lost 6 bases, with 11 bases between them. The CDR3 is CASSEATGDAGELFF. CDR3 bases: TGTGCCAGCAGTGAAGCAACGGGGGACGCCGGGGAGCTGTTTTTT.

V usage is TRBV5-6 and J usage is TRBJ2-7; perhaps TRBD1 as D (6 bases). The CDR3 has 13 amino acids. Germline values: CDR1 SGHDT, CDR2 YYEEEE. The V end lost 4 bases, the J end lost 2 bases, and 10 bases lay between the germline ends. The CDR3 DNA is TGTGCCAGCAGCGCAGGGGTGCCCTACGAGCAGTACTTC. This translates into CASSAGVPYEQYF.

The gene calls are TRBV6-5 and TRBJ1-2; TRBD1 matches 10 bases. The CDR3 runs to 12 residues. V shed 9 bases and J 4 bases; nucleotides not matched to a gene: 2. Germline CDR1 reads MNHEY; CDR2 reads SVGAGI. CDR3 sequence: CARWDRGYGYTF. The CDR3, as DNA: TGTGCCAGATGGGACAGGGGCTATGGCTACACCTTC.

This clone showed up just a few times. This chain uses TRBV24-1 with TRBJ2-2; D gene uncertain. The CDR3 consists of 13 residues. V lost 9 bases to trimming and J lost 0 bases, with 7 bases between them. Germline values: CDR1 KGHDR, CDR2 SFDVKD. The CDR3 nucleotides read TGTGCCACCGAGCTGACGAACACCGGGGAGCTGTTTTTT. It translates to CATELTNTGELFF.

This clone has just a few counts. The V gene is TRBV4-1, the J gene TRBJ2-7; TRBD2 matches 9 bases. The germline gives CDR1 MGHRA, CDR2 YSYEKL. J lost 2 bases, V lost 0 bases, and 14 bases had no gene match. The CDR3 is 19 residues long. The DNA of the CDR3 is TGCGCCAGCAGCCAAGATAGGGCTAGCGGGATAGTTGAGGCCTACGAGCAGTACTTC. This sequence encodes CASSQDRASGIVEAYEQYF.

The chain combines TRBV7-6 with TRBJ2-7; D is uncertain. Germline-derived CDR1 and CDR2 are SGHVS and FNYEAQ. The CDR3 totals 15 residues. Trimming cost V 5 bases and J 4 bases, with 18 bases left between them. The CDR3 loop reads CASSPWATRQYEQYF. The CDR3 region has the DNA TGTGCCAGCAGCCCCTGGGCCACCCGGCAATACGAGCAGTACTTC.

V gene TRBV29-1 combines with J gene TRBJ2-5, with D possibly TRBD2 on 5 matching bases. The CDR3 sequence is 14 residues long. The V and J ends lost 8 bases and 1 base respectively, with 17 bases between them. Germline V gives CDR1 SQVTM, CDR2 ANQGSEA. The chain's CDR3 is CSHGVTGVQETQYF. CDR3 nucleotide sequence: TGCAGCCATGGAGTCACCGGGGTCCAAGAGACCCAGTACTTC.

This sequence joins TRBV19 and TRBJ2-3, with TRBD2 matching over 8 bases. This CDR3 is built from 15 residues. CDR1 and CDR2 from the germline V gene are LNHDA and SQIVND (reference sequence). Trimming at V came to 7 bases and at J to 0 bases, leaving 6 bases not matched to a gene. The CDR3 DNA reads TGTGCCAGTACCGGGGGGGACTCTAGCACAGATACGCAGTATTTT. Its translation: CASTGGDSSTDTQYF.

The V call is TRBV4-1, the J call TRBJ2-7, with 9 positions matching TRBD1. This CDR3 is 16 amino acids long. Looked up from germline, CDR1 is MGHRA and CDR2 is YSYEKL. V lost 2 bases, J lost 3 bases, and 8 bases stayed unmatched. The CDR3 nucleotides read TGCGCCAGCAGCCAATCCGGGACAGGGCGCGGCTACGAGCAGTACTTC. Its protein product is CASSQSGTGRGYEQYF.

Here the CDR3 DNA reads TGTGCCAGTAGTCCCCAGGGGGCGGGCACTGAAGCTTTCTTT. It specifies CASSPQGAGTEAFF. The rearrangement links TRBV19 to TRBJ1-1; 8 bases line up with TRBD1. The CDR3 is 14 residues long. CDR1 and CDR2 from the germline V gene are LNHDA and SQIVND (reference sequence). V lost 5 bases and J lost 4; bases outside the gene matches: 6.

The chain recombines TRBV19 with TRBJ1-2; TRBD1 is a possible D gene (5 bases). The CDR3 runs to 12 residues. V was trimmed by 8 bases and J by 2 bases, leaving 9 bases between them. The germline gives CDR1 LNHDA, CDR2 SQIVND (reference sequence). In nucleotides, the CDR3 is TGTGCCAGTTTGACAGAGAACTATGGCTACACCTTC. Its protein product is CASLTENYGYTF.

The gene calls are TRBV6-2 or TRBV6-3 and TRBJ1-5; no reliable D call. In germline, CDR1 is MNHEY, CDR2 SVGEGT. V was trimmed by 6 bases and J by 4 bases, leaving 10 bases between them. This CDR3 is built from 13 residues. The CDR3 region has the DNA TGTGCCAGCAGCCCCGGAGAAAATCAGCCCCAGCATTTT. It specifies CASSPGENQPQHF.